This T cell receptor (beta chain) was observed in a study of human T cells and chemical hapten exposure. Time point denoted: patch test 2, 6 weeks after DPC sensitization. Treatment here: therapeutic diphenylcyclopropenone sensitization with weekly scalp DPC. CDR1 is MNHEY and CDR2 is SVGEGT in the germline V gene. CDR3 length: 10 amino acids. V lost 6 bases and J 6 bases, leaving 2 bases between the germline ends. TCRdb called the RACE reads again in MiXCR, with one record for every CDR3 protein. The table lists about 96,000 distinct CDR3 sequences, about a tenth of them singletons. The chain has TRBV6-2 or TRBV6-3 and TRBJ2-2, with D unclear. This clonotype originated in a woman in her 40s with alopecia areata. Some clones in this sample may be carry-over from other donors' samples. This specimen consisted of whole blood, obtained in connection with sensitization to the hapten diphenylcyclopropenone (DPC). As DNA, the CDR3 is TGTGCCAGCAGGGCCGGGGAGCTGTTTTTT. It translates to CASRAGELFF.